Listed below are T cell receptor beta chains from one sample, sequenced in a study of shared clonotypes between healthy human individuals. Libraries were prepared by immunoSEQ multiplex PCR; TCRdb keeps only in-frame clonotypes and omits some of them. The sample has approximately 530,000 clones; around 95% are singletons. Specimen: naive CD4+ T cells sorted from blood. These receptors originate from a woman in her 30s in good health. Both conserved end residues are part of each CDR3. D genes are given only for firm matches.

TRBV19	TRBJ1-1	-	TGTGCCAGTACCCTATCCCAAGGCTACAACACTGAAGCTTTCTTT	CASTLSQGYNTEAFF
TRBV19	TRBJ2-7	TRBD2	TGTGCCAGTAGTGCGGGGGTGTGGGAGAGCATATCCTACGAGCAGTACTTC	CASSAGVWESISYEQYF
TRBV5-1	TRBJ1-1	TRBD1	TGCGCCAGCAGCTTGAGGACAGGGTCGGTAGGGACTGAAGCTTTCTTT	CASSLRTGSVGTEAFF
TRBV13	TRBJ2-3	-	TGTGCCAGCAGCGAACTGGGAGCTAGCGAAGATACGCAGTATTTT	CASSELGASEDTQYF
TRBV18	TRBJ2-7	-	TGTGCCAGCTCACCCGTTCTTACCTACGAGCAGTACTTC	CASSPVLTYEQYF
TRBV11-2	TRBJ2-2	TRBD2	TGTGCCAGCGGACTCCTTTCGTGGGGCGGGAGGAGGAACACCGGGGAGCTGTTTTTT	CASGLLSWGGRRNTGELFF
TRBV5-6	TRBJ2-1	TRBD2	TGTGCCAGCAGGGGTCCCAGGAGCGGGGTGGTCAATGAGCAGTTCTTC	CASRGPRSGVVNEQFF
TRBV5-5	TRBJ2-4	TRBD1	TGTGCCAGCAGCCAAGGGACAGTAAAAAACATTCAGTACTTC	CASSQGTVKNIQYF
TRBV9	TRBJ2-7	-	TGTGCCAGCAGCGCCGGATCGACAGACCAGAGCAAGTACTTC	CASSAGSTDQSKYF
TRBV28	TRBJ1-5	-	TGTGCCAGCACCACCCAACAGGGTTCCCAGCCCCAGCATTTT	CASTTQQGSQPQHF
TRBV28	TRBJ2-3	-	TGTGCCAGCAAAGGGGGTTTACAAAGAGATACGCAGTATTTT	CASKGGLQRDTQYF
TRBV5-1	TRBJ2-7	-	TGCGCCAGCAGTCTGAGAGGGCTAGGCTCCTACGAGCAGTACTTC	CASSLRGLGSYEQYF
TRBV27	TRBJ2-1	-	TGTGCCAGCAGTTTCAGCCGACCTCTTGCGGGAAAGTACAATGAGCAGTTCTTC	CASSFSRPLAGKYNEQFF
TRBV28	TRBJ1-2	-	TGTGCCAGCAGTTTCTTGGGTAGGGATGGCTACACCTTC	CASSFLGRDGYTF